Following are 16 T cell receptor beta chains from one sample sequenced in a study of CD8 T cells in Susac syndrome. An input of about 0.45 to 1 ug of RNA was subjected to reverse transcription using random hexamers. TCRdb re-called the immunoSEQ multiplex PCR reads with MiXCR, one entry per CDR3 protein. The data show approximately 300,000 distinct CDR3 sequences, approximately 85% seen once. Specimen: CD8+ T cells from PBMCs. The receptors stem from a human donor with multiple sclerosis.

The V gene is TRBV7-9, the J gene TRBJ2-7, with 11 bases matching TRBD2. Germline CDR1 is SEHNR and CDR2 is FQNEAQ (reference sequence). J lost 9 bases, V lost 5 bases, and 12 bases had no gene match. The CDR3 loop spans 15 amino acids. CDR3 sequence reads: CASSPVVAGGRVQYF. CDR3 sequence (DNA): TGTGCCAGCAGCCCCGTAGTAGCGGGAGGGCGGGTGCAGTACTTC. Using reference TRBV7-9 and TRBJ2-7 for the parts outside the CDR3, the full variable domain is DTGVSQNPRHKITKRGQNVTFRCDPISEHNRLYWYRQTLGQGPEFLTYFQNEAQLEKSRLLSDRFSAERPKGSFSTLEIQRTEQGDSAMYLCASSPVVAGGRVQYFGPGTRLTVT.

The chain has TRBV29-1 and TRBJ2-7, with 7 bases lining up with TRBD2. Germline V gene lookup returns CDR1 SQVTM and CDR2 ANQGSEA. The CDR3 is 14 amino acids. After removal of 0 bases from V and 1 base from J, the junction contained 3 bases not matched to a gene. CDR3 nucleotides: TGCAGCGTTGAAGATCGAGCGGGGTCCTACGAGCAGTACTTC. Protein: CSVEDRAGSYEQYF.

This chain joins TRBV6-5 and TRBJ2-1; no definite D call. This CDR3 is built from 17 residues. V was shortened by 0 bases and J by 0 bases, with 12 bases between the two germline ends. CDR1 is MNHEY and CDR2 is SVGAGI in the germline V gene. CDR3 nucleotides: TGTGCCAGCAGTTACTCGTTAGCTGTGAGCTCCTACAATGAGCAGTTCTTC. Its translation: CASSYSLAVSSYNEQFF.

The genes are TRBV20-1 and TRBJ2-1, with 9 positions matching TRBD1. Germline CDR1 and CDR2: DFQATT and SNEGSKA (reference sequence). The CDR3 is made up of 14 amino acids. The trim removed 6 bases at V and 3 bases at J, leaving 6 bases unmatched. This CDR3 is CSAPTGGYYNEQFF. The CDR3 bases are TGCAGTGCGCCGACAGGGGGATACTACAATGAGCAGTTCTTC.

This clonotype has only a few counts. The V gene is TRBV7-9, the J gene TRBJ2-7; D is uncertain. Trimming shortened V by 5 bases and J by 10 bases, and 12 bases separated the two germline ends. Germline V lookup: CDR1 SEHNR, CDR2 FQNEAQ (reference sequence). The length of the CDR3 is 11 residues. DNA of the CDR3: TGTGCCAGCAGCGGGCTTGACTCTCAGTACTTC. The encoded protein is CASSGLDSQYF.

The chain couples TRBV23-1 to TRBJ1-2; D not certain. Being an ORF, TRBV23-1 has a function that is uncertain. The CDR3 extends over 13 amino acids. V lost 4 bases, J lost 5 bases, and 11 bases lay in between. The CDR3 nucleotides read TGCGCCAGCAGTCCCGGGAGGGAGTATGGCTACACCTTC. Protein product: CASSPGREYGYTF.

In this sample, this clonotype turned up a few times. This chain uses TRBV24-1 with TRBJ1-1; a possible D gene is TRBD1 (5 bases). CDR1 and CDR2 from the germline V gene are KGHDR and SFDVKD. The CDR3 runs 14 residues. V lost 0 bases, J lost 7 bases, and 11 bases lay in between. CDR3 DNA: TGTGCCACCAGTGATTTGAGGCAGGGCGATGAAGCTTTCTTT. This sequence encodes CATSDLRQGDEAFF.

V gene TRBV14 combines with J gene TRBJ2-5; D is unclear. Germline V lookup: CDR1 SGHDN, CDR2 FVKESK. V was trimmed by 5 bases and J by 4 bases, leaving 14 bases between them. The CDR3 has 14 amino acids. Here the CDR3 reads CASSLLLLGETQYF. The CDR3 DNA is TGTGCCAGCAGCTTGCTATTGCTAGGAGAGACCCAGTACTTC.

The gene calls are TRBV5-4 and TRBJ1-1; the D gene is possibly TRBD1 (5 bases). This CDR3 region has 18 residues. V lost 4 bases and J lost 2, with 24 bases in between. From germline, CDR1 is SGHNT and CDR2 YYREEE (reference sequence). The CDR3, as DNA: TGTGCCAGCAGCACCGACGATATCCGGACACCGGAAAACACTGAAGCTTTCTTT. Protein product: CASSTDDIRTPENTEAFF. Complete variable domain (other parts from reference TRBV5-4 and TRBJ1-1): ETGVTQSPTHLIKTRGQQVTLRCSSQSGHNTVSWYQQALGQGPQFIFQYYREEENGRGNFPPRFSGLQFPNYSSELNVNALELDDSALYLCASSTDDIRTPENTEAFFGQGTRLTVV.

This chain links TRBV5-4 with TRBJ2-4; no reliable D call. Trimming took off 4 bases at V and 9 bases at J, with 17 bases between the two ends. The CDR3 contains 14 residues. Germline assignment: CDR1 SGHNT and CDR2 YYREEE (reference sequence). This CDR3 is CASSRVLKESIQYF. The CDR3 DNA sequence: TGTGCCAGCAGCCGGGTACTTAAGGAAAGCATTCAGTACTTC.

The genes are TRBV27 and TRBJ1-3, with a weak D call TRBD1 (6 bases). V lost 6 bases to trimming and J lost 4 bases, with 19 bases between them. CDR1 and CDR2 from the germline V gene are MNHEY and SMNVEV (reference sequence). CDR3 length equals 16 residues. The CDR3 sequence: CASRSIGGAAGNTIYF. The DNA for the CDR3 is TGTGCCAGCAGGAGTATCGGGGGCGCAGCCGGAAACACCATATATTTT.

The chain recombines TRBV29-1 with TRBJ2-7; the match to TRBD1 covers 7 bases. CDR3 length: 12 residues. V was clipped by 7 bases and J by 7 bases; unmatched bases: 10. CDR1 is SQVTM, CDR2 ANQGSEA, per germline. CDR3 nucleotide sequence: TGCAGCGGATCGACAGGGCCCGAGGAGCAGTACTTC. Residues: CSGSTGPEEQYF.

This clonotype has only a few counts. J is TRBJ2-7 and V is TRBV4-2; D remains unclear. The CDR3 loop spans 14 amino acids. CDR1 is LGHNA and CDR2 is YNFKEQ in the germline V gene. V lost 3 bases to trimming and J lost 4 bases, with 13 bases between them. CDR3 in DNA: TGTGCCAGCAGCCAGCTCACGACGGGTTACGAGCAGTACTTC. It specifies CASSQLTTGYEQYF.

This chain joins TRBV11-2 and TRBJ1-2, with D possibly being TRBD1 (5 bases). Germline V gene sequence: CDR1 SGHAT, CDR2 FQNNGV. V lost 0 bases, J lost 5 bases, and 13 bases lay in between. There are 15 residues in the CDR3. CDR3 DNA sequence: TGTGCCAGCAGCTTAGATCCGGGGGTTTGGTATGGCTACACCTTC. Its protein is CASSLDPGVWYGYTF.

The chain has TRBV24-1 and TRBJ1-2; unclear D gene. Germline values: CDR1 KGHDR, CDR2 SFDVKD. The germline V and J ends were trimmed by 3 bases and 3 bases, with 10 bases remaining between them. CDR3 length: 14 amino acids. CDR3 protein: CATSDPRKDYGYTF. The CDR3, as DNA: TGTGCCACCAGTGATCCCCGGAAGGACTATGGCTACACCTTC.

This clonotype appeared a few times. V usage is TRBV27 and J usage is TRBJ1-5; D uncertain. Looked up from germline, CDR1 is MNHEY and CDR2 is SMNVEV (reference sequence). There are 13 residues in the CDR3. Trimming took off 4 bases at V and 4 bases at J, with 8 bases between the two ends. The CDR3 DNA sequence: TGTGCCAGCAGTTCTTGGGGTAATCAGCCCCAGCATTTT. Translated: CASSSWGNQPQHF.